Each of the 15 T cell receptor beta chains below was sequenced from the same sample in a study of vaccination and CD4 T cells after COVID-19. Cultured CD4+ T-cell DNA underwent Oncomine TCR Beta short-read sequencing. TCRdb re-analysed the PCR reads in MiXCR, keeping a single row per CDR3 protein. The table records about 18,000 distinct CDR3 sequences, 58% of them present only once. Treatment defined: approximately 11-day PBMC culture with coronavirus spike peptide pools or control peptides (ViraFEST assay). These TCRs are of unknown antigen specificity. The sample consisted of CD4+ T cells from blood, cultured in vitro, taken before SARS-CoV-2 vaccination. All receptors come from a human donor who had recovered from COVID-19.

The gene calls are TRBV10-3 and TRBJ2-3; TRBD2 matches at 7 bases. From germline, CDR1 is ENHRY and CDR2 SYGVKD. The CDR3 loop spans 15 amino acids. Trimming cost V 4 bases and J 0 bases; bases outside gene matches: 4. CDR3 DNA sequence: TGTGCCATCAGTGGGGGAGGGCCAAGCACAGATACGCAGTATTTT. This codes for CAISGGGPSTDTQYF.

This clonotype has just a few counts. The V and J genes are TRBV7-8 and TRBJ1-2; D unclear. Germline CDR1 SGHVS, CDR2 FQNEAQ. Trimming left V 8 bases short and J 8 bases short, with 18 bases between. This CDR3 spans 13 amino acids. The CDR3 DNA is TGTGCCAGCTCCCGACGGGCGCTCTGGGGCTACACCTTC. It yields the protein CASSRRALWGYTF.

The chain employs TRBV12-3 or TRBV12-4 and TRBJ2-5, with 12 bases matching TRBD1. Losses at the gene ends were 8 bases for V and 5 bases for J; bases not matched to a gene: 12. This CDR3 comprises 16 residues. The CDR3 DNA reads as TGTGCCAGCGGGCCCGGGGACAGGGGGCCGGGCGAGACCCAGTACTTC. Residues: CASGPGDRGPGETQYF.

This clonotype is classed as medium-sized (0.01 to 0.1%). The rearrangement joins TRBV28 to TRBJ2-5; 10 positions match TRBD2. The germline CDR1 and CDR2 sequences are MDHEN and SYDVKM. This CDR3 is 17 amino acids long. V was pared by 3 bases and J by 2 bases, with 9 bases of the junction left unmatched. The CDR3 sequence: CASSLSSGRGRQETQYF. The CDR3 bases are TGTGCCAGCAGTTTGTCTAGCGGGAGAGGCCGGCAAGAGACCCAGTACTTC.

The chain couples TRBV6-2 or TRBV6-3 to TRBJ1-1, with a possible D match to TRBD1 (6 bases). Germline loops: CDR1 MNHEY, CDR2 SVGEGT. The CDR3 has 14 residues. V lost 7 bases to trimming and J lost 1 base, with 13 bases between them. The DNA of the CDR3 is TGTGCCAGCACGTGGGGGCAGGGGAACACTGAAGCTTTCTTT. It encodes CASTWGQGNTEAFF.

The J gene is TRBJ2-5, the V gene TRBV6-1; D is uncertain. This CDR3 spans 13 amino acids. Germline V CDR1 and CDR2: MNHNS, SASEGT. With 4 bases removed from V and 1 base from J, the gap between germline ends came to 7 bases. The CDR3 DNA follows: TGTGCCAGCAGTGCGGGTGGCCAAGAGACCCAGTACTTC. As protein: CASSAGGQETQYF.

V usage is TRBV9 and J usage is TRBJ2-5; 7 bases agree with TRBD1. Germline loops: CDR1 SGDLS, CDR2 YYNGEE. This CDR3 region has 15 residues. V shed 3 bases and J 1 base; nucleotides not matched to a gene: 6. This CDR3 reads CASSASTGLQETQYF. For the CDR3, the DNA is TGTGCCAGCAGCGCATCGACAGGGCTCCAAGAGACCCAGTACTTC. The full variable domain, in which reference TRBV9 and TRBJ2-5 provide the parts outside the CDR3, is DSGVTQTPKHLITATGQRVTLRCSPRSGDLSVYWYQQSLDQGLQFLIQYYNGEERAKGNILERFSAQQFPDLHSELNLSSLELGDSALYFCASSASTGLQETQYFGPGTRLLVL.

The V gene is TRBV12-3 or TRBV12-4, the J gene TRBJ2-2; the match to TRBD2 covers 13 bases. J gave up 7 bases and V 4 bases, and 6 bases lay outside the gene matches. The CDR3 sequence is 16 residues long. The CDR3 DNA follows: TGTGCCAGCAGTTCGGGACTAGCGGGACTGGGCGGGGAGCTGTTTTTT. It translates to CASSSGLAGLGGELFF.

The gene calls are TRBV20-1 and TRBJ2-3; 9 bases align to TRBD1. V shed 6 bases and J 3 bases; nucleotides not matched to a gene: 10. From germline, CDR1 is DFQATT and CDR2 SNEGSKA (reference sequence). This CDR3 has 15 amino acids. Here the CDR3 reads CSAVIQGARTDTQYF. CDR3 coding DNA: TGCAGTGCGGTTATACAGGGGGCGAGGACAGATACGCAGTATTTT.

The chain couples TRBV20-1 to TRBJ2-2, with D perhaps TRBD2 (5 bases). V lost 7 bases and J lost 2, with 11 bases in between. This CDR3 has 13 residues. CDR1 DFQATT and CDR2 SNEGSKA come from the germline V gene (reference sequence). The CDR3 DNA sequence: TGCAGTGGAGGGCAGCCAAACACCGGGGAGCTGTTTTTT. This gives the protein CSGGQPNTGELFF.

This clonotype turned up a few times. The chain couples TRBV24-1 to TRBJ2-5; tentatively, D is TRBD1 (6 bases). Between the trimmed V and J ends, which lost 5 bases and 4 bases, there was a span of 13 bases. CDR3 size: 14 residues. Per germline, CDR1 KGHDR and CDR2 SFDVKD. The CDR3 region has the DNA TGTGCCACCAGTGTCGTAGGGGGTGGAGAGACCCAGTACTTC. This codes for CATSVVGGGETQYF.

This clonotype appeared a few times. V and J are TRBV20-1 and TRBJ1-6; the D is unclear. In germline, CDR1 is DFQATT, CDR2 SNEGSKA (reference sequence). V lost 8 bases to trimming and J lost 6 bases, with 11 bases between them. The CDR3 is 12 residues long. The CDR3 DNA sequence: TGCAGTTCGGGCTCTGGTAATTCACCCCTCCACTTT. It yields the protein CSSGSGNSPLHF.

The chain is built from TRBV7-2 and TRBJ2-6, with TRBD2 identical over 9 bases. After removal of 0 bases from V and 3 bases from J, the junction contained 9 bases not matched to a gene. Germline lookup yields CDR1 SGHTA and CDR2 FQGNSA. The CDR3 loop spans 19 amino acids. CDR3 in DNA: TGTGCCAGCAGCTTAGCCCTTAGCGGGAGATATGTTGGGGCCAACGTCCTGACTTTC. Protein: CASSLALSGRYVGANVLTF.

There are a few counts of this clonotype. The chain employs TRBV6-1 and TRBJ1-2; the D gene is possibly TRBD1 (5 bases). V dropped 10 bases and J dropped 8 bases, with 20 bases sitting between them. Germline loops: CDR1 MNHNS, CDR2 SASEGT. This CDR3 spans 13 amino acids. CDR3 sequence (DNA): TGTGCCACCTCTCGGGGGTCGACTGGAGGCTACACCTTC. It specifies CATSRGSTGGYTF.

CDR3 protein: CASSPQVGGADIQYF. The CDR3 DNA is TGTGCCAGCTCACCACAAGTAGGGGGCGCGGACATTCAGTACTTC. The V gene is TRBV18, the J gene TRBJ2-4; 7 bases are a match to TRBD1. The CDR3 is made up of 15 amino acids. Per the germline V gene, CDR1 is KGHSH and CDR2 is LQKENI. The ends lost 1 base at V and 8 bases at J; junction bases unmatched: 8.